One sample yielded the 15 T cell receptor beta chains listed below, sequenced in a study of blood T cell repertoires in COVID-19. Data came from immunoSEQ multiplex PCR; TCRdb stores just in-frame clones and leaves some out. The table lists around 230,000 clones, approximately 86% of them singletons. Sequencing was performed on peripheral blood. These receptors originate from a man aged 55 to 69 who had recovered from COVID-19.

This chain links TRBV7-9 with TRBJ1-4; D uncertain. This CDR3 is built from 16 residues. The germline V gene encodes CDR1 SEHNR and CDR2 FQNEAQ (reference sequence). V lost 4 bases, J lost 7 bases, and 19 bases lay in between. CDR3 amino acids: CASSYYMVWASEKLFF. CDR3 sequence (DNA): TGTGCCAGCAGCTATTATATGGTCTGGGCCTCTGAAAAACTGTTTTTT.

The chain combines TRBV5-1 with TRBJ1-2, with D perhaps matching TRBD1 (6 bases). Per the germline V gene, CDR1 is SGHRS and CDR2 is YFSETQ. The CDR3 covers 15 residues. V was pared by 0 bases and J by 6 bases, with 15 bases between. CDR3 in amino acids: CASSLAGGQWDGYTF. The CDR3 nucleotides are TGCGCCAGCAGCTTGGCCGGGGGGCAATGGGATGGCTACACCTTC.

This chain links TRBV5-1 with TRBJ1-1; 9 bases agree with TRBD1. Germline CDR1 is SGHRS and CDR2 is YFSETQ. The CDR3 is 15 residues long. The V and J ends lost 3 bases and 2 bases, in that order; junction bases with no gene match: 5. The CDR3 DNA is TGCGCCAGCAGCTCCGGGACAGGGACAAACACTGAAGCTTTCTTT. Encoded protein: CASSSGTGTNTEAFF.

V usage is TRBV10-3 and J usage is TRBJ1-1; 9 bases match TRBD1. This CDR3 has 15 residues. Germline CDR1 reads ENHRY; CDR2 reads SYGVKD. The junction had 4 bases not matched to a gene; V was cut back by 5 bases and J by 0 bases. The CDR3 region is CAISTGQGMNTEAFF. DNA of the CDR3: TGTGCCATCAGTACGGGACAGGGCATGAACACTGAAGCTTTCTTT.

The gene calls are TRBV5-8 and TRBJ2-2; D might be TRBD1 (7 bases). The CDR3 loop spans 17 amino acids. Trimming took off 1 base at V and 5 bases at J, with 18 bases between the two ends. Germline CDR1 and CDR2: SGHTS and YDEGEE. CDR3 loop: CASSLPWGDSRTGELFF. The DNA of the CDR3 is TGTGCCAGCAGCTTGCCATGGGGGGACAGTAGAACCGGGGAGCTGTTTTTT.

V is TRBV3-1 (or the pseudogene TRBV3-2) and J is TRBJ1-5; D call uncertain. Germline V lookup: CDR1 LGHDT, CDR2 YNNKEL (reference sequence). This CDR3 region has 15 residues. V lost 4 bases and J 0 bases, leaving 10 bases between the germline ends. CDR3 amino acids: CASSRSAGSNQPQHF. CDR3 in DNA: TGTGCCAGCAGCCGTAGTGCAGGTAGCAATCAGCCCCAGCATTTT.

V and J are TRBV2 and TRBJ1-2; TRBD1 is a possible D gene (5 bases). Germline values: CDR1 SNHLY, CDR2 FYNNEI. Trimming removed 6 bases at V and 4 bases at J, with 18 bases between. CDR3 length: 15 amino acids. The CDR3 region is CASRKGGVRSYGYTF. The CDR3 DNA follows: TGTGCCAGCAGGAAAGGAGGGGTCAGAAGCTATGGCTACACCTTC.

This chain connects TRBV7-9 to TRBJ2-7; 9 bases fit TRBD1. The V and J ends lost 5 bases and 1 base, in that order; junction bases with no gene match: 6. From germline, CDR1 is SEHNR and CDR2 FQNEAQ (reference sequence). The CDR3 is 15 amino acids. CDR3 sequence: CASSPRGQGSYEQYF. The CDR3 DNA sequence: TGTGCCAGCAGCCCTAGGGGACAGGGTTCCTACGAGCAGTACTTC.

The sample holds a few counts of this clone. The chain links TRBV7-6 to TRBJ2-1, with 14 bases fitting TRBD2. This CDR3 region has 17 residues. Germline loops: CDR1 SGHVS, CDR2 FNYEAQ. V was clipped by 1 base and J by 10 bases; unmatched bases: 9. CDR3 nucleotide sequence: TGTGCCAGCAGCTTAGTCGGACTAGCGGGGGGAGCTTTGGAGCAGTTCTTC. Its protein is CASSLVGLAGGALEQFF.

This clone was observed once. The chain uses TRBV19 and TRBJ1-6; possible D gene TRBD1, 6 bases. The CDR3 runs to 16 residues. Trimming took off 3 bases at V and 3 bases at J, with 12 bases between the two ends. Germline CDR1 LNHDA, CDR2 SQIVND (reference sequence). The CDR3 DNA follows: TGTGCCAGTAGTATGGACAGTAAGATCTATAATTCACCCCTCCACTTT. Amino acids: CASSMDSKIYNSPLHF.

V is TRBV5-5 and J is TRBJ1-5; 7 bases map to TRBD1. The germline V gene has CDR1 SGHKS and CDR2 YYEKEE (reference sequence). With 3 bases clipped from V and 0 bases from J, the junction kept 6 bases outside the gene matches. The CDR3 length is 16 residues. The CDR3 loop reads CASSWGQTYSNQPQHF. CDR3 nucleotides: TGTGCCAGCAGCTGGGGACAGACCTATAGCAATCAGCCCCAGCATTTT.

The V and J genes are TRBV6-5 and TRBJ2-3, with D possibly TRBD2 on 6 matching bases. Trimming cost V 7 bases and J 3 bases, with 11 bases left between them. The CDR3 extends over 13 amino acids. Germline values: CDR1 MNHEY, CDR2 SVGAGI. CDR3 DNA sequence: TGTGCCAGCACGAATAGCGGAACAGATACGCAGTATTTT. It is translated as CASTNSGTDTQYF.

This chain joins TRBV2 and TRBJ1-2, with D unresolved. This CDR3 spans 15 amino acids. Germline CDR1 reads SNHLY; CDR2 reads FYNNEI. V was trimmed by 5 bases and J by 6 bases, leaving 19 bases between them. The CDR3 sequence is CASSRTQVTVDGYTF. CDR3 sequence (DNA): TGTGCCAGCAGTCGTACCCAGGTTACCGTAGATGGCTACACCTTC.

V usage is TRBV19 and J usage is TRBJ2-2; 7 bases match TRBD2. This CDR3 has 15 residues. The ends lost 3 bases at V and 5 bases at J; junction bases unmatched: 6. Germline CDR1 LNHDA, CDR2 SQIVND (reference sequence). CDR3 loop: CASSIAGVKTGELFF. CDR3 nucleotide sequence: TGTGCCAGTAGTATTGCGGGGGTTAAGACCGGGGAGCTGTTTTTT.

The genes are TRBV5-1 and TRBJ2-3, with 7 bases aligning to TRBD2. The length of the CDR3 is 17 residues. Germline loops: CDR1 SGHRS, CDR2 YFSETQ. Trimming cost V 0 bases and J 1 base; bases outside gene matches: 8. The CDR3 coding sequence is TGCGCCAGCAGCTTGGATTTGCGCGGGGGTCGCACAGATACGCAGTATTTT. This sequence encodes CASSLDLRGGRTDTQYF.